This T cell receptor beta chain originates from a study of PD-L1 blockade in urothelial cancer. The overall study: Of prior chemotherapy regimens, patients had received between 0 and 3. A median blood sample held about 140,000 T cells and approximately 83,000 unique TCRs.

Regarding time point: peripheral blood 6 weeks after treatment start. Sequencing was performed with immunoSEQ multiplex PCR; in TCRdb, only in-frame clones are kept and a portion is missing. In the table there are some 41,000 clones, roughly 80% of which are singletons. This specimen consisted of PBMCs, obtained around atezolizumab (anti-PD-L1) treatment. This TCR came from a man in his sixties with urothelial cancer.

The CDR3 here is CASSLSGFDEKLFF. Written as DNA, the CDR3 is TGTGCCAGCAGTTTGTCGGGGTTTGATGAAAAACTGTTTTTT. The chain uses TRBV28 and TRBJ1-4; D is unresolved. Trimming shortened V by 3 bases and J by 6 bases, and 11 bases separated the two germline ends. This CDR3 spans 14 amino acids. Germline lookup yields CDR1 MDHEN and CDR2 SYDVKM. Complete variable domain (other parts from reference TRBV28 and TRBJ1-4): DVKVTQSSRYLVKRTGEKVFLECVQDMDHENMFWYRQDPGLGLRLIYFSYDVKMKEKGDIPEGYSVSREKKERFSLILESASTNQTSMYLCASSLSGFDEKLFFGSGTQLSVL.